The 19 T cell receptor beta chains below all came from one sample that was sequenced in a study of cytotoxic CD8 clonotypes in ibrutinib-treated CLL. This table comes from immunoSEQ multiplex PCR, and its TCRdb copy is limited to in-frame clones, with some not included. The table includes about 76,000 clones, roughly 83% detected once. The specimen comprised PBMCs, sampled after 24 months of ibrutinib treatment. These receptors were taken from a human donor with chronic lymphocytic leukemia.

This clone appeared a few times. V is TRBV15 and J is TRBJ1-4; D not certain. CDR3 length equals 13 residues. Germline assignment: CDR1 LNHNV and CDR2 YYDKDF (reference sequence). The V end was cut by 0 bases, the J end by 12 bases, with 11 bases between. The CDR3 DNA reads as TGTGCCACCAGCAGAGACCCACCGGGAGAACTGTTTTTT. The encoded protein is CATSRDPPGELFF.

V is TRBV12-2 and J is TRBJ2-7; the D call of TRBD2 is as the table states it, not checked on the DNA. TRBV12-2 is termed a pseudogene. CDR3 length equals 14 residues. CDR3 DNA: TGTGCAAGTCGCTTAGGCGGGAGGGCCAACGAGCAGTACTTC. Translation: CASRLGGRANEQYF.

The V call is TRBV28, the J call TRBJ2-1; TRBD1 agrees at 7 bases. Trimming at V came to 2 bases and at J to 8 bases, leaving 3 bases not matched to a gene. Germline lookup yields CDR1 MDHEN and CDR2 SYDVKM. The CDR3 loop spans 13 amino acids. The CDR3 sequence: CASSLLQGYEQFF. The CDR3 bases are TGTGCCAGCAGTTTACTACAGGGGTATGAGCAGTTCTTC.

The rearrangement uses TRBV11-2 and TRBJ2-2; 8 bases are shared with TRBD2. The CDR3 runs to 18 residues. J gave up 0 bases and V 2 bases, and 8 bases lay outside the gene matches. Germline V gene data show CDR1 as SGHAT and CDR2 as FQNNGV. The CDR3 spells CASSLWASGPPNTGELFF. The CDR3 DNA is TGTGCCAGCAGCTTATGGGCTAGCGGGCCGCCGAACACCGGGGAGCTGTTTTTT.

This clone appeared once. V usage is TRBV28 and J usage is TRBJ2-7, with 9 bases matching TRBD2. V lost 5 bases to trimming and J lost 2 bases; unmatched junction nucleotides: 10. The germline gives CDR1 MDHEN, CDR2 SYDVKM. The CDR3 sequence is 16 residues long. The CDR3 region has the DNA TGTGCCAGCAGTGAAGTTAGCGGGGGCACTCCCTACGAGCAGTACTTC. Amino acid sequence: CASSEVSGGTPYEQYF.

The chain links TRBV21-1 to TRBJ2-7. TRBV21-1 is shown as a pseudogene. The CDR3 loop spans 16 amino acids. In DNA form, the CDR3 reads TGTGCCACCACGGGGGGGACAGGAACAGTACGCTACGAGCAGTACTTC. It specifies CATTGGTGTVRYEQYF.

The chain uses TRBV5-1 and TRBJ2-7; D might be TRBD1 or TRBD2, each matching 7 bases. Trimming took 8 bases from V and 1 from J, leaving 16 bases between them. The germline V gene has CDR1 SGHRS and CDR2 YFSETQ. The CDR3 is made up of 14 amino acids. In nucleotides, the CDR3 is TGCGCCAGTAGGGAGGGGGCACAATCCTACGAGCAGTACTTC. Its protein is CASREGAQSYEQYF.

The chain is built from TRBV4-1 and TRBJ2-7, with 11 bases fitting TRBD2. CDR1 is MGHRA, CDR2 YSYEKL, per germline. The J segment lost 7 bases and the V segment lost 0 bases, leaving 5 bases of the junction unmatched. The CDR3 is 15 amino acids. The CDR3 DNA is TGCGCCAGCAGCCAAGAACTAGCGGGAGTGAGGGAGCAGTACTTC. As protein: CASSQELAGVREQYF.

Comments on this clone: The junction departs from the called germline gene at one end, perhaps through a read error. The identical CDR3 is also encoded by other nucleotide sequences in the sample. This chain uses TRBV29-1 with TRBJ2-5; D could derive from TRBD1 or TRBD2 (5 bases each). Germline V gene lookup returns CDR1 SQVTM and CDR2 ANQGSEA. CDR3 length: 15 residues. This CDR3 reads CSVVPMDKGQETQYF. CDR3 DNA sequence: TGTAGCGTTGTCCCTATGGACAAGGGCCAAGAGACCCAGTACTTC.

The rearrangement uses TRBV19 and TRBJ2-1; D may be TRBD1 or TRBD2 (6 bases each). CDR1 and CDR2 (germline): LNHDA, SQIVND (reference sequence). The CDR3 is 13 amino acids. The V and J ends lost 10 bases and 4 bases respectively, with 14 bases between them. CDR3 DNA sequence: TGTGCCACCTCGCCGGGGGCGTACAATGAGCAGTTCTTC. Translating gives CATSPGAYNEQFF. The whole variable domain, filled in from reference TRBV19 and TRBJ2-1, reads DGGITQSPKYLFRKEGQNVTLSCEQNLNHDAMYWYRQDPGQGLRLIYYSQIVNDFQKGDIAEGYSVSREKKESFPLTVTSAQKNPTAFYLCATSPGAYNEQFFGPGTRLTVL.

V and J are TRBV28 and TRBJ2-7, with D maybe TRBD1 (5 bases). The CDR3 contains 14 residues. Per the germline V gene, CDR1 is MDHEN and CDR2 is SYDVKM. Trimming stripped 4 bases from V and 2 bases from J, with 12 bases between. The CDR3 region has the DNA TGTGCCAGCAGTTCAACAGGATTAACCTACGAGCAGTACTTC. Protein product: CASSSTGLTYEQYF.

The CDR3 protein is CASSLDGTRRSYEQYF. The CDR3 region has the DNA TGCGCCAGCAGCTTGGACGGGACCCGCCGTTCTTACGAGCAGTACTTC. This sequence joins TRBV5-1 and TRBJ2-7, with D tentatively TRBD1 or TRBD2 (5 bases each). The germline gives CDR1 SGHRS, CDR2 YFSETQ. V lost 0 bases and J 4 bases, leaving 17 bases between the germline ends. CDR3 size: 16 residues.

This clone showed up just a few times. The V and J genes are TRBV5-1 and TRBJ2-3; D unclear. Between the trimmed V and J ends, which lost 1 base and 2 bases, there was a span of 11 bases. Germline CDR1 reads SGHRS; CDR2 reads YFSETQ. CDR3 size: 15 residues. The CDR3 region has the DNA TGCGCCAGCAGCTTGAAGGGATCGGACACAGATACGCAGTATTTT. It codes for CASSLKGSDTDTQYF.

In this sample, this clone turned up once. V is TRBV19 and J is TRBJ1-5, with D possibly TRBD1 on 6 matching bases. Deletions cut 3 bases from V and 4 bases from J, with 16 bases between. Germline V gene lookup returns CDR1 LNHDA and CDR2 SQIVND (reference sequence). CDR3 size: 16 residues. The CDR3 loop reads CASSISMGTPNQPQHF. CDR3 bases: TGTGCCAGTAGTATCTCAATGGGGACACCTAATCAGCCCCAGCATTTT.

This clone was counted a few times. The chain has TRBV6-1 and TRBJ1-2; D not certain. The CDR3 is made up of 13 amino acids. The V gene's germline CDR1 is MNHNS and CDR2 SASEGT. Deletions cut 4 bases from V and 4 bases from J, with 10 bases between. The CDR3 here is CASSGKGSYGYTF. CDR3 coding DNA: TGTGCCAGCAGTGGCAAGGGCAGCTATGGCTACACCTTC.

This chain uses TRBV28 with TRBJ1-3; no clear D gene. There are 13 residues in the CDR3. Per germline, CDR1 MDHEN and CDR2 SYDVKM. Between the trimmed V and J ends, which lost 3 bases and 1 base, there was a span of 4 bases. CDR3 residues: CASSFLSGNTIYF. In DNA form, the CDR3 reads TGTGCCAGCAGTTTTCTTTCTGGAAACACCATATATTTT.

The chain is built from TRBV11-2 and TRBJ2-7, with D perhaps TRBD2 (6 bases). Looked up from germline, CDR1 is SGHAT and CDR2 is FQNNGV. V was shortened by 3 bases and J by 3 bases, with 12 bases between the two germline ends. This CDR3 comprises 14 residues. In nucleotides, the CDR3 is TGTGCCAGCAGCTTCGGGCGGGGTGACTACGAGCAGTACTTC. Translation gives CASSFGRGDYEQYF.

The V gene is TRBV11-3, the J gene TRBJ2-2, with no clear D. Germline CDR1 is SGHNT and CDR2 is YENEEA. The CDR3 sequence is 16 residues long. Trimming removed 5 bases at V and 2 bases at J, with 15 bases between. The CDR3 reads CASSPRTLPNTGELFF. Here the CDR3 DNA reads TGTGCCAGCAGCCCGCGGACCCTCCCTAACACCGGGGAGCTGTTTTTT.

The chain has TRBV11-2 and TRBJ2-6; the D gene is possibly TRBD1 (6 bases). Germline CDR1 is SGHAT and CDR2 is FQNNGV. V was trimmed by 2 bases and J by 4 bases, leaving 15 bases between them. This CDR3 has 17 residues. The CDR3 loop reads CASSLFQGSGGANVLTF. The CDR3 DNA follows: TGTGCCAGCAGCTTATTTCAGGGGTCGGGAGGGGCCAACGTCCTGACTTTC.